Presented here are 25 T cell receptor beta chains from one specimen sequenced in a study of early T cells in non-severe SARS-CoV-2 infection. Each CDR3 protein gets one entry after TCRdb re-called the 5' RACE reads with MiXCR. The data show roughly 100,000 distinct CDR3 sequences, around 13% seen once. Specimen: whole blood. All receptors derive from an adult who was a healthcare worker with PCR-confirmed SARS-CoV-2 infection or an uninfected control (not recorded which).

This clonotype occurred a few times. The chain links TRBV6-5 to TRBJ1-2, with 9 bases fitting TRBD1. V shed 6 bases, J shed 7 bases, and the junction held 12 bases outside the gene matches. There are 15 residues in the CDR3. Germline CDR1 MNHEY, CDR2 SVGAGI. The CDR3 region is CASRAPGTGYPGYTF. The CDR3, as DNA: TGTGCCAGCAGAGCTCCCGGGACAGGGTACCCTGGCTACACCTTC.

This clonotype was recorded many times. The chain is built from TRBV11-2 and TRBJ2-2; D not resolved. V was trimmed by 3 bases and J by 3 bases, leaving 17 bases between them. The CDR3 totals 17 residues. Germline V gives CDR1 SGHAT, CDR2 FQNNGV. CDR3 coding DNA: TGTGCCAGCAGCTTCCCCCTGAGAGAAGGAGACACCGGGGAGCTGTTTTTT. Translation: CASSFPLREGDTGELFF.

V gene TRBV20-1 combines with J gene TRBJ2-2; TRBD2 aligns across 7 bases. This CDR3 contains 16 residues. Germline V gene sequence: CDR1 DFQATT, CDR2 SNEGSKA (reference sequence). V lost 6 bases, J lost 0 bases, and 10 bases stayed unmatched. CDR3 sequence (DNA): TGCAGTGCCAATCATAATGCGGGGGCGAACACCGGGGAGCTGTTTTTT. Translated, it gives CSANHNAGANTGELFF.

The genes are TRBV28 and TRBJ2-7; D remains unclear. V was pared by 8 bases and J by 5 bases, with 4 bases between. The CDR3 covers 9 residues. CDR1 MDHEN and CDR2 SYDVKM come from the germline V gene. CDR3 DNA: TGTGCCAGCGGCCACGAGCAGTACTTC. It codes for CASGHEQYF.

The chain employs TRBV28 and TRBJ2-7, with 7 bases that match TRBD1. The CDR3 loop spans 13 amino acids. V lost 4 bases and J lost 6; bases outside the gene matches: 6. Germline CDR1 MDHEN, CDR2 SYDVKM. CDR3 in amino acids: CASSSGTVSEQYF. The CDR3, as DNA: TGTGCCAGCAGTTCCGGGACAGTCTCCGAGCAGTACTTC.

This clonotype was counted ten times or more. The chain combines TRBV20-1 with TRBJ2-1; 11 nucleotides line up with TRBD2. Trimming took 8 bases from V and 6 from J; bases not matched to a gene: 6. This CDR3 has 13 amino acids. Germline V CDR1 and CDR2: DFQATT, SNEGSKA (reference sequence). CDR3 loop: CSSTSGTRNEQFF. CDR3 nucleotides: TGCAGTTCGACTAGCGGGACACGCAATGAGCAGTTCTTC.

The chain combines TRBV5-1 with TRBJ1-4; possible D gene TRBD1, 5 bases. Trimming took off 1 base at V and 3 bases at J, with 10 bases between the two ends. The V gene's germline CDR1 is SGHRS and CDR2 YFSETQ. CDR3 length: 15 residues. The CDR3 sequence: CASSLRGSANEKLFF. The CDR3 DNA is TGCGCCAGCAGCTTGCGGGGGTCAGCTAATGAAAAACTGTTTTTT.

This clonotype showed up many times. The rearrangement uses TRBV9 and TRBJ2-1; 10 bases match TRBD2. The V gene end was trimmed by 6 bases and the J gene end by 8 bases; junction bases not matched to a gene: 5. In germline, CDR1 is SGDLS, CDR2 YYNGEE. This CDR3 region has 13 residues. The CDR3 DNA reads as TGTGCCAGCACCGACGGGACTAGCGATGAGCAGTTCTTC. This encodes CASTDGTSDEQFF.

This clonotype was counted ten times or more. This chain's CDR3 is CSVAPRGYGYTF. The DNA of the CDR3 is TGCAGCGTTGCCCCGCGAGGTTATGGCTACACCTTC. The J gene is TRBJ1-2, the V gene TRBV29-1; D not certain. V was cut by 4 bases and J by 5 bases, with 11 bases left in between. Germline V CDR1 and CDR2: SQVTM, ANQGSEA. The length of the CDR3 is 12 residues.

This clonotype came up a few times. This CDR3 fails to terminate in the conserved phenylalanine or tryptophan, so it likely reflects a read error. J is TRBJ2-2 and V is TRBV30, with D possibly called TRBD1 or TRBD2 (5 bases each). This CDR3 has 14 residues. Deletions cut 4 bases from V and 1 base from J, with 10 bases between. Germline lookup yields CDR1 GTSNPN and CDR2 SVGIG (reference sequence). The CDR3 bases are TGTGCCTGGACGGGACGGCTGAACACCGGGGAGCTGTTTCTT. Its protein product is CAWTGRLNTGELFL.

This clonotype was recorded at least ten times. The chain's CDR3 is CSAINLAGQVRAETQYF. The CDR3 coding sequence is TGCAGTGCTATCAACCTAGCGGGCCAGGTTAGGGCGGAGACCCAGTACTTC. The chain joins TRBV20-1 to TRBJ2-5, with TRBD2 matching over 8 bases. This CDR3 spans 17 amino acids. The germline V gene encodes CDR1 DFQATT and CDR2 SNEGSKA (reference sequence). The J segment lost 5 bases and the V segment lost 4 bases, leaving 18 bases of the junction unmatched.

Only a few counts were recorded for this clonotype. This chain joins TRBV15 and TRBJ2-3; no reliable D call. CDR1 and CDR2 from the germline V gene are LNHNV and YYDKDF (reference sequence). This CDR3 has 12 amino acids. V was shortened by 5 bases and J by 3 bases, with 6 bases between the two germline ends. This CDR3 reads CATSGKTDTQYF. CDR3 coding DNA: TGTGCCACCAGCGGCAAGACAGATACGCAGTATTTT.

This rearrangement joins TRBV7-9 to TRBJ1-5, with unresolved D. Trimming shortened V by 1 base and J by 5 bases, and 12 bases separated the two germline ends. The CDR3 extends over 15 amino acids. In germline, CDR1 is SEHNR, CDR2 FQNEAQ (reference sequence). CDR3 in amino acids: CASSLGRTIDQPQHF. Here the CDR3 DNA reads TGTGCCAGCAGCTTAGGTCGGACCATCGATCAGCCCCAGCATTTT.

This sequence joins TRBV12-3 or TRBV12-4 and TRBJ2-7; D uncertain. This CDR3 comprises 11 residues. V was trimmed by 5 bases and J by 6 bases, leaving 8 bases between them. The CDR3 nucleotides are TGTGCCAGCAGTAACAAAGGCGAGCAGTACTTC. Translating it yields CASSNKGEQYF.

This clonotype was counted ten times or more. The CDR3 DNA follows: TGTGCCAGCAGCTTAGAGCGGGAGGAGATCGAGCAGTACTTC. Protein product: CASSLEREEIEQYF. This chain connects TRBV7-2 to TRBJ2-7; 9 bases fit TRBD2. V lost 1 base, J lost 6 bases, and 4 bases stayed unmatched. The CDR3 contains 14 residues. CDR1 is SGHTA, CDR2 FQGNSA, per germline.

This clonotype has a handful of counts. The CDR3 protein is CASVGGYQETQYF. Here the CDR3 DNA reads TGTGCCAGCGTCGGGGGGTACCAAGAGACCCAGTACTTC. The chain links TRBV2 to TRBJ2-5, with 7 bases fitting TRBD2. The ends lost 8 bases at V and 0 bases at J; junction bases unmatched: 3. The CDR3 extends over 13 amino acids. Germline-derived CDR1 and CDR2 are SNHLY and FYNNEI.

This clonotype was seen ten or more times. The rearrangement links TRBV30 to TRBJ1-5; D unresolved. Per germline, CDR1 GTSNPN and CDR2 SVGIG (reference sequence). Trimming removed 1 base from V and 2 bases from J, with 9 bases in between. The CDR3 has 14 residues. CDR3 protein: CAWSALPGNQPQHF. CDR3 DNA sequence: TGTGCCTGGAGTGCTCTCCCGGGCAATCAGCCCCAGCATTTT.

The chain links TRBV28 to TRBJ2-1; TRBD1 might be the D (5 bases). This CDR3 is 14 amino acids long. CDR1 is MDHEN and CDR2 is SYDVKM in the germline V gene. The V end was cut by 5 bases, the J end by 4 bases, with 12 bases between. DNA of the CDR3: TGTGCCAGCAGTAAGAGACAGCGATACAATGAGCAGTTCTTC. Its translation: CASSKRQRYNEQFF.

Only a few counts were recorded for this clonotype. The rearrangement links TRBV18 to TRBJ2-3, with 8 positions matching TRBD2. The CDR3 contains 15 residues. Germline V lookup: CDR1 KGHSH, CDR2 LQKENI. The V and J ends lost 2 bases and 0 bases, in that order; junction bases with no gene match: 1. The CDR3 coding sequence is TGTGCCAGCTCACCAACTAGCGGTAGCACAGATACGCAGTATTTT. It specifies CASSPTSGSTDTQYF. Full variable domain (outside the CDR3, taken from reference TRBV18 and TRBJ2-3): NAGVMQNPRHLVRRRGQEARLRCSPMKGHSHVYWYRQLPEEGLKFMVYLQKENIIDESGMPKERFSAEFPKEGPSILRIQQVVRGDSAAYFCASSPTSGSTDTQYFGPGTRLTVL.

This clonotype was picked up many times. V and J are TRBV11-2 and TRBJ2-1; D is uncertain. The V gene lost 4 bases and the J gene lost 3 bases, with 10 bases spanning the gap. CDR1 is SGHAT and CDR2 is FQNNGV in the germline V gene. The CDR3 is 14 amino acids. The CDR3 region is CASSSLRLYNEQFF. In nucleotides, the CDR3 is TGTGCCAGCAGCTCCCTGCGCCTCTACAATGAGCAGTTCTTC.

This clonotype was recorded a few times. The chain is built from TRBV7-9 and TRBJ2-6; D is uncertain. Germline CDR1 SEHNR, CDR2 FQNEAQ (reference sequence). This CDR3 has 12 amino acids. The V end was cut by 4 bases, the J end by 14 bases, with 12 bases between. The CDR3 DNA follows: TGTGCCAGCAGCTCGACGGGCCAAATCCTGACTTTC. The encoded protein is CASSSTGQILTF.

This clonotype was seen many times. The DNA for the CDR3 is TGTGCCAGCAGTACCAGGACAGGGACTGTCGAGCAGTACTTC. Residues: CASSTRTGTVEQYF. The chain recombines TRBV27 with TRBJ2-7; TRBD1 matches at 8 bases. In germline, CDR1 is MNHEY, CDR2 SMNVEV (reference sequence). V lost 5 bases, J lost 6 bases, and 9 bases stayed unmatched. The CDR3 consists of 14 residues.

For this clonotype: This sequence may be a read error, since a much larger clone differs from it by one base. In this CDR3 the conserved last residue, phenylalanine or tryptophan, is missing, so a read error is likely. The chain employs TRBV18 and TRBJ2-6, with 9 bases lining up with TRBD1. CDR3 length: 18 residues. Germline-derived CDR1 and CDR2 are KGHSH and LQKENI. V lost 3 bases and J lost 2; bases outside the gene matches: 8. The CDR3 nucleotides are TGTGCCAGCTCACCCACACAGGGGGCAAAGGCTGGGGCCAACGTCCTGACTTCC. Its protein product is CASSPTQGAKAGANVLTS.

The V and J genes are TRBV4-1 and TRBJ1-1; D not certain. There are 12 residues in the CDR3. Germline V gene sequence: CDR1 MGHRA, CDR2 YSYEKL. V gave up 2 bases and J gave up 1 base, with 2 bases separating them. The CDR3 here is CASSQKNTEAFF. CDR3 bases: TGCGCCAGCAGCCAAAAGAACACTGAAGCTTTCTTT.

This clonotype was detected only a few times. This chain uses TRBV9 with TRBJ2-1; D assignment may be TRBD1 or TRBD2 (5 bases each). Germline values: CDR1 SGDLS, CDR2 YYNGEE. V lost 3 bases and J 0 bases, leaving 13 bases between the germline ends. This CDR3 is 16 amino acids long. In DNA, the CDR3 is TGTGCCAGCAGCGAGGGGCTAGCTCTCTCCTACAATGAGCAGTTCTTC. Translated: CASSEGLALSYNEQFF.